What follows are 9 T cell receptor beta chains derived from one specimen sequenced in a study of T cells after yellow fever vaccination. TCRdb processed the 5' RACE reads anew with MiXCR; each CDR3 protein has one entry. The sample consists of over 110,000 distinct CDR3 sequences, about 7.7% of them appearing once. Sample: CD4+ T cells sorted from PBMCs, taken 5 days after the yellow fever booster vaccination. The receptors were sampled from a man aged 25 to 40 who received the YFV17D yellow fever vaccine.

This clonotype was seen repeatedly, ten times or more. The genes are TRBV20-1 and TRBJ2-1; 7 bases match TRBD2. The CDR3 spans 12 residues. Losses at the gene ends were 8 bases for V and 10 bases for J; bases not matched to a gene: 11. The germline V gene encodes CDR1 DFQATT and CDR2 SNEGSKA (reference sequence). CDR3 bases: TGCAGTCCAAGCCCCTCCGGGGGGGAGCAGTTCTTC. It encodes CSPSPSGGEQFF.

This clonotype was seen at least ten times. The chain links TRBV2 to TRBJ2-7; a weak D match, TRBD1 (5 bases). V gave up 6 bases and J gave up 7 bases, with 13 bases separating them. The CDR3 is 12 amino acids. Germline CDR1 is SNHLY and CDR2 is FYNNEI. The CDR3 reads CASSARVGEQYF. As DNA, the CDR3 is TGTGCCAGCAGCGCCAGGGTAGGGGAGCAGTACTTC.

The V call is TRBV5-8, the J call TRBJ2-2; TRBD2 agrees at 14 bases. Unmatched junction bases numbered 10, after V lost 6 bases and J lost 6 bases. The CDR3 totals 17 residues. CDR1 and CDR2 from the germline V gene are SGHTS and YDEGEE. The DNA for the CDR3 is TGTGCCAGCAAGAGACTAGCGGGAGGGTCTGCTTCCGGGGAGCTGTTTTTT. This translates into CASKRLAGGSASGELFF. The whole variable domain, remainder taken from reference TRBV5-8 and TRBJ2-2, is EAGVTQSPTHLIKTRGQQATLRCSPISGHTSVYWYQQALGLGLQFLLWYDEGEERNRGNFPPRFSGRQFPNYSSELNVNALELEDSALYLCASKRLAGGSASGELFFGEGSRLTVL.

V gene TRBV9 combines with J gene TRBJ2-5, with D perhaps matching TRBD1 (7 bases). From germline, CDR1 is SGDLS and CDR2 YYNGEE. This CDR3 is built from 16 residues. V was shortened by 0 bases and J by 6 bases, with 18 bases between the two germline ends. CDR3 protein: CASSVGGGGGRKTQYF. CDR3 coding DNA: TGTGCCAGCAGCGTAGGCGGTGGAGGGGGCAGGAAGACCCAGTACTTC.

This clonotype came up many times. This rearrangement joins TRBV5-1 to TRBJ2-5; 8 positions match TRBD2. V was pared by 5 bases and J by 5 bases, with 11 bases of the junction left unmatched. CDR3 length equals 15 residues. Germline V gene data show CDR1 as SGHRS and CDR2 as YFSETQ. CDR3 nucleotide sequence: TGCGCCAGCAGACCTACGGGAGGGACGGGGGAGACCCAGTACTTC. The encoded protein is CASRPTGGTGETQYF.

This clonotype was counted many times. Here the CDR3 reads CASSQGWQGAYANTGELFF. For the CDR3, the DNA is TGCGCCAGCAGCCAAGGATGGCAGGGGGCGTACGCGAACACCGGGGAGCTGTTTTTT. The chain is built from TRBV4-3 and TRBJ2-2, with 8 bases identical to TRBD1. The V segment lost 1 base and the J segment 0 bases; nucleotides outside the gene matches: 10. The germline V gene has CDR1 LGHNA and CDR2 YSLEER. This CDR3 is 19 amino acids long.

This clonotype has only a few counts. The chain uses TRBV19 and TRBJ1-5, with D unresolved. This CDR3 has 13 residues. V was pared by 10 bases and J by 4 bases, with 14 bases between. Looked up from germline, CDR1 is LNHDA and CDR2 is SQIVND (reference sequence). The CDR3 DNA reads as TGTGCCACTAGGTCCGGACCTAATCAGCCCCAGCATTTT. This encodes CATRSGPNQPQHF. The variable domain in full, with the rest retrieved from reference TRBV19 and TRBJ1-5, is DGGITQSPKYLFRKEGQNVTLSCEQNLNHDAMYWYRQDPGQGLRLIYYSQIVNDFQKGDIAEGYSVSREKKESFPLTVTSAQKNPTAFYLCATRSGPNQPQHFGDGTRLSIL.

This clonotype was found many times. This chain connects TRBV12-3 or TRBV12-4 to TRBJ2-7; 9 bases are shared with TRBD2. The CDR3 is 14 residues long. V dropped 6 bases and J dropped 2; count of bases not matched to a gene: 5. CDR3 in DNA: TGTGCCAGCAGCCTTAGCGGGAGCCCCTACGAGCAGTACTTC. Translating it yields CASSLSGSPYEQYF.

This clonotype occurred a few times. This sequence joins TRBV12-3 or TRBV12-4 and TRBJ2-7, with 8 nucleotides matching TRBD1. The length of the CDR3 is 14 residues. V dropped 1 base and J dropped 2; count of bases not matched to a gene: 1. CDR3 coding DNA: TGTGCCAGCAGTTTAGGGGACAGGACCTACGAGCAGTACTTC. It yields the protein CASSLGDRTYEQYF.